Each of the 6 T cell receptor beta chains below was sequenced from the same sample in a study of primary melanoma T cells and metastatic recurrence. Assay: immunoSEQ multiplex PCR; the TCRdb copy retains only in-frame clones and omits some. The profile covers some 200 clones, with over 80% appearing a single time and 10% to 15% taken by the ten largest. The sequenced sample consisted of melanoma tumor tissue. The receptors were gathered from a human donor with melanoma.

CDR3 nucleotide sequence: TGTGCCCACGGACGATTAGCCTTTGAGCAGTTCTTC. It is translated as CAHGRLAFEQFF. This chain uses TRBV6-8 with TRBJ2-1; D gene uncertain. Germline CDR1 and CDR2: MNHGY and SAAAGT. This CDR3 spans 12 amino acids. The germline V and J ends were trimmed by 11 bases and 9 bases, with 17 bases remaining between them.

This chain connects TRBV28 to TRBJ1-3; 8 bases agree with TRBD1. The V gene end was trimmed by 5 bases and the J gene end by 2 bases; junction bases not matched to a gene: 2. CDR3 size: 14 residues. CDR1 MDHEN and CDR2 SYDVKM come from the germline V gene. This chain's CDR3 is CASSRQGTGNTIYF. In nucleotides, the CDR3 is TGTGCCAGCAGTAGACAGGGGACTGGAAACACCATATATTTT.

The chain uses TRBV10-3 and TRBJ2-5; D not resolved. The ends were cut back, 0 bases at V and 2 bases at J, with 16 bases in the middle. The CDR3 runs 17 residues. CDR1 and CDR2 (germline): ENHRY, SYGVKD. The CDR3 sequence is CAISESIVITVQETQYF. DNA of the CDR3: TGTGCCATCAGTGAGTCGATAGTTATCACAGTACAAGAGACCCAGTACTTC.

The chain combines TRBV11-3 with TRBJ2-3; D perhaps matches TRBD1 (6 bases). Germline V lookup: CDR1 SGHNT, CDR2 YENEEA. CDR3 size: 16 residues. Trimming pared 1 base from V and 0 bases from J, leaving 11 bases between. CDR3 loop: CASSLVGTQSTDTQYF. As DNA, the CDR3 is TGTGCCAGCAGCTTAGTAGGGACACAGAGCACAGATACGCAGTATTTT.

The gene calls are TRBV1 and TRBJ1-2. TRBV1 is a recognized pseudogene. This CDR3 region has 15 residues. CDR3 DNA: TGCGCCAGCAACCCGACTTGGTTAGGGACCTATGGCTACACCTTC. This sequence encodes CASNPTWLGTYGYTF.

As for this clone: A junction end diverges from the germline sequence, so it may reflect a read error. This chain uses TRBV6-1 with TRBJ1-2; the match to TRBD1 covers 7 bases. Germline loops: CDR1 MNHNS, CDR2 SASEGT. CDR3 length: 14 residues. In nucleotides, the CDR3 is TGTGCCATCAGTGAAGCAGGGGGTGCTAATGGCTACACCTTC. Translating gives CAISEAGGANGYTF.